Described below is a single T cell receptor beta chain sequence and its context. Its antigen is not yet known. The record has no base qualities; no much larger clone is one base away. The germline ends are 7 bases apart after V is trimmed by 5 bases and J by 5 bases. Looking up the germline V gene yields CDR1 MDHEN and CDR2 SYDVKM. From the cysteine up to the phenylalanine, the CDR3 has a length of 12 residues. CDR3 DNA only is kept here, 36 bases in frame from base 1. These data belong to a study of stem cell transplantation in POMP-related autoinflammatory disease (dated by TCRdb to about 2021). At the level of the whole study: The study hypothesis was that defective thymoproteasomes impair MHC class I-dependent CD8+ T-cell differentiation and positive selection, which skews the TRB repertoire. High-throughput TRB sequencing assessed how POMP deficiency affects T-cell receptor beta repertoire diversity and CDR3 characteristics. Before transplant, patients showed CD4+ naive T-cell skewing, low CD8+ T-cell proportions, and reduced T-cell cytokine secretion. After transplant, 100% donor engraftment of neutrophils and platelets through one year was shown by DNA chimerism analysis.

Broad study findings and their caveats: Across all analyzed T-cell subsets, PRAID patients tended toward lower TRB diversity and higher clonality. The trend toward lower diversity and increased clonality in PRAID patients was statistically significant only for regulatory T cells. The number of unique TRB V-J gene pairings in PRAID patients was restricted.

Libraries were built with the immunoSEQ multiplex PCR assay. On the authors' methods: Shannon entropy, which accounts for clonal size distribution, was used to quantify repertoire diversity. The Gini-Simpson index (Simpson_1-D) served as the measure of how unequally clonotypes were distributed. This immuneACCESS table, as held by TCRdb, lists in-frame sequences with V and J called but not all clones. Of the missing ones, under half trace to an unresolved V gene in checked studies; the others have no known cause. D and trimming come from the DNA, and the V and J calls and clone size come from that table. This sample holds tens of thousands of clones; approximately 91% were observed only once. The ten largest clones take up around 0.72% of the sample. This specimen's time point label, per the study, means: after hematopoietic stem cell transplant. PRAID was marked by prominent immunodeficiency together with autoinflammation. Prior to TRB sequencing, T-cell subsets (conventional T cells, CD8+ T cells, regulatory T cells, T follicular helper cells) were sorted.

The chain couples TRBV28 to TRBJ1-3; the D gene is not confidently resolved. Specimen: CD4+ T cells from PBMCs, collected after stem cell transplantation. This TCR was sampled from a human patient with POMP-related autoinflammation and immune dysregulation (PRAID). Some T cells may derive from the graft donor when a transplant has been performed. CDR3 loop: CASSTWRNTIYF. The DNA is TGTGCCAGCAGTACATGGAGAAACACCATATATTTT.